A selection of T cell receptor beta chains follows, all from one sample in a study of blood T cell repertoires in COVID-19. Repertoires were generated with immunoSEQ multiplex PCR, while TCRdb's copy carries only in-frame clones and drops some. This sample has around 260,000 clones, with around 84% found just once. Sequencing input: PBMCs or T cells enriched from blood (not recorded which). The receptors were gathered from a man younger than 45 with acute COVID-19. Each CDR3 is given with its conserved first and last residue. The order of the fields is clone size, J gene, V gene, D gene, CDR3 protein, CDR3 DNA. D genes are given only for firm matches. Some rows mark clone size as missing; the rest say once, few, many or name a class of expanded clone.

size: -
J: TRBJ1-2
V: TRBV5-1
D: -
CDR3: CASSLAVTAGGYTF
DNA: TGTGCCAGCAGCTTGGCCGTGACAGCGGGGGGCTACACCTTC

size: -
J: TRBJ1-2
V: TRBV5-4
D: -
CDR3: CASSLVSGYGYTF
DNA: TGTGCCAGCAGCTTGGTGTCAGGGTATGGCTACACCTTC

size: -
J: TRBJ1-1
V: TRBV28
D: -
CDR3: CASSLIGGWPEAFF
DNA: TGTGCCAGCAGTCTCATAGGGGGATGGCCTGAAGCTTTCTTT

size: -
J: TRBJ2-2
V: TRBV29-1
D: -
CDR3: CSAVKPNTGELFF
DNA: TGCAGCGCCGTAAAGCCAAACACCGGGGAGCTGTTTTTT

size: -
J: TRBJ1-1
V: TRBV4-2
D: TRBD1
CDR3: CASSQPGQGNTEAFF
DNA: TGTGCCAGCAGCCAACCGGGACAGGGAAACACTGAAGCTTTCTTT

size: -
J: TRBJ2-1
V: TRBV14
D: TRBD2
CDR3: CASSQDWPSGSFDEQFF
DNA: TGTGCCAGCAGCCAAGATTGGCCTAGCGGGAGTTTTGATGAGCAGTTCTTC

size: -
J: TRBJ1-4
V: TRBV4-2
D: -
CDR3: CASSPNGGTNEKLFF
DNA: TGTGCCAGCAGCCCTAACGGGGGAACTAATGAAAAACTGTTTTTT

size: -
J: TRBJ1-1
V: TRBV6-1
D: TRBD1
CDR3: CASSEGDREAFF
DNA: TGTGCCAGCAGTGAAGGGGACAGAGAAGCTTTCTTT

size: -
J: TRBJ1-2
V: TRBV6-6
D: -
CDR3: CASSEGAGLVILTF
DNA: TGTGCCAGCAGCGAAGGAGCAGGGCTGGTTATTCTTACCTTC

size: -
J: TRBJ2-3
V: TRBV18
D: -
CDR3: CASSTLDSDTQYF
DNA: TGTGCCAGCTCAACCCTCGACTCGGATACGCAGTATTTT

size: -
J: TRBJ1-1
V: TRBV18
D: -
CDR3: CASSPDRSLLNTEAFF
DNA: TGTGCCAGCTCGCCAGACAGGTCCCTTTTGAACACTGAAGCTTTCTTT

size: once
J: TRBJ2-5
V: TRBV7-2
D: TRBD2
CDR3: CASSPGLAKETQYF
DNA: TGTGCCAGCAGCCCGGGACTAGCGAAAGAGACCCAGTACTTC

size: -
J: TRBJ1-2
V: TRBV7-9
D: -
CDR3: CASSTRINYGYTF
DNA: TGTGCCAGCAGCACTAGGATCAACTATGGCTACACCTTC

size: -
J: TRBJ2-1
V: TRBV4-2
D: -
CDR3: CASSQESTSSYNEQFF
DNA: TGTGCCAGCAGCCAAGAATCGACAAGCTCCTACAATGAGCAGTTCTTC

size: once
J: TRBJ2-2
V: TRBV5-6
D: TRBD2
CDR3: CASSMLGLAGDTGELFF
DNA: TGTGCCAGCAGCATGCTTGGACTAGCGGGAGACACCGGGGAGCTGTTTTTT

size: -
J: TRBJ1-1
V: TRBV24-1
D: -
CDR3: CATKSHLNTEAFF
DNA: TGTGCCACCAAATCACATCTGAACACTGAAGCTTTCTTT

size: once
J: TRBJ2-5
V: TRBV4-2
D: -
CDR3: CASSQAASAGTQYF
DNA: TGTGCCAGCAGCCAGGCCGCTAGCGCGGGAACCCAGTACTTC

size: -
J: TRBJ1-1
V: TRBV10-1
D: -
CDR3: CASSKDRQGTEAFF
DNA: TGCGCCAGCAGTAAGGACCGGCAGGGAACTGAAGCTTTCTTT

size: -
J: TRBJ1-6
V: TRBV20-1
D: -
CDR3: CSASVAPLHF
DNA: TGCAGTGCCTCAGTGGCACCCCTCCACTTT

size: -
J: TRBJ1-2
V: TRBV7-6
D: -
CDR3: CASSLGLGGYGYTF
DNA: TGTGCCAGCAGCTTAGGATTAGGGGGCTATGGCTACACCTTC

size: -
J: TRBJ2-1
V: TRBV5-4
D: -
CDR3: CASSSLGVPSNEQFF
DNA: TGTGCCAGCAGCTCCCTCGGGGTCCCTTCCAATGAGCAGTTCTTC

size: -
J: TRBJ2-1
V: TRBV5-4
D: TRBD2
CDR3: CASSPSTSGVYNEQFF
DNA: TGTGCCAGCAGCCCCTCCACCAGCGGGGTTTACAATGAGCAGTTCTTC

size: -
J: TRBJ2-3
V: TRBV19
D: -
CDR3: CASSINSGTDTQYF
DNA: TGTGCCAGTAGTATAAACTCAGGAACAGATACGCAGTATTTT

size: -
J: TRBJ1-2
V: TRBV6-5
D: -
CDR3: CASSQGMNYGYTF
DNA: TGTGCCAGCAGTCAGGGAATGAACTATGGCTACACCTTC

size: -
J: TRBJ1-2
V: TRBV30
D: TRBD1
CDR3: CAWSARQGARFGYTF
DNA: TGTGCCTGGAGTGCCCGACAGGGGGCGCGTTTTGGCTACACCTTC

size: few
J: TRBJ1-2
V: TRBV19
D: -
CDR3: CASSRGLGYGYTF
DNA: TGTGCCAGTAGTAGGGGGCTGGGCTATGGCTACACCTTC

size: once
J: TRBJ1-1
V: TRBV18
D: -
CDR3: CASSPMEGQNTEAFF
DNA: TGTGCCAGCTCACCCATGGAGGGGCAGAACACTGAAGCTTTCTTT

size: -
J: TRBJ2-1
V: TRBV28
D: TRBD2
CDR3: CASIPGTSRGEQFF
DNA: TGTGCCAGTATACCCGGGACTAGCAGGGGTGAGCAGTTCTTC

size: once
J: TRBJ1-4
V: TRBV7-2
D: -
CDR3: CASSLASGGVNEKLFF
DNA: TGTGCCAGCAGCTTAGCCTCCGGAGGCGTAAATGAAAAACTGTTTTTT

size: -
J: TRBJ1-5
V: TRBV10-3
D: TRBD1
CDR3: CAISKGQGQPQHF
DNA: TGTGCCATCAGCAAAGGACAGGGTCAGCCCCAGCATTTT

size: -
J: TRBJ2-1
V: TRBV5-4
D: -
CDR3: CASSLRRLDEQFF
DNA: TGTGCCAGCAGCTTGAGGAGGCTCGATGAGCAGTTCTTC

size: once
J: TRBJ1-1
V: TRBV5-1
D: -
CDR3: CASSLGGPGGDTEAFF
DNA: TGCGCCAGCAGCTTGGGAGGGCCCGGTGGGGACACTGAAGCTTTCTTT

size: -
J: TRBJ1-1
V: TRBV27
D: TRBD1
CDR3: CASSLAGGVTEAFF
DNA: TGTGCCAGCAGTTTGGCAGGGGGCGTCACTGAAGCTTTCTTT

size: once
J: TRBJ1-1
V: TRBV9
D: -
CDR3: CASSAILPTTGQAFF
DNA: TGTGCCAGCAGCGCAATCCTTCCGACGACAGGTCAAGCTTTCTTT

size: -
J: TRBJ2-1
V: TRBV6-2/TRBV6-3
D: -
CDR3: CASSYTGQTTYNEQFF
DNA: TGTGCCAGCAGTTACACGGGACAAACCACCTACAATGAGCAGTTCTTC

size: many
J: TRBJ2-3
V: TRBV4-2
D: TRBD2
CDR3: CASSPSGGAADTQYF
DNA: TGTGCCAGCAGCCCTAGCGGGGGGGCCGCAGATACGCAGTATTTT

size: once
J: TRBJ1-6
V: TRBV12-5
D: TRBD1
CDR3: CASGVDTGGNSPLHF
DNA: TGTGCTAGTGGGGTGGACACAGGGGGCAACTCACCCCTCCACTTT

size: -
J: TRBJ2-1
V: TRBV7-9
D: TRBD2
CDR3: CASSQRLAGTDNEQFF
DNA: TGTGCCAGCAGCCAAAGACTAGCGGGAACCGACAATGAGCAGTTCTTC

size: -
J: TRBJ1-2
V: TRBV11-3
D: -
CDR3: CASSPGQLYGYTF
DNA: TGTGCCAGCAGCCCTGGACAGCTCTATGGCTACACCTTC

size: -
J: TRBJ2-3
V: TRBV20-1
D: -
CDR3: CSGAKTDTQYF
DNA: TGCAGTGGAGCGAAAACAGATACGCAGTATTTT

size: -
J: TRBJ1-4
V: TRBV19
D: -
CDR3: CASSGARTNEKLFF
DNA: TGTGCCAGTAGTGGGGCGAGGACTAATGAAAAACTGTTTTTT

size: -
J: TRBJ1-1
V: TRBV2
D: TRBD1
CDR3: CAGTGTGTNTEAFF
DNA: TGTGCCGGAACCGGGACAGGTACCAACACTGAAGCTTTCTTT

size: -
J: TRBJ1-4
V: TRBV5-4
D: TRBD1
CDR3: CASSAAGTGAVATNEKLFF
DNA: TGTGCCAGCAGCGCCGCCGGGACAGGGGCTGTTGCAACTAATGAAAAACTGTTTTTT

size: -
J: TRBJ2-2
V: TRBV27
D: TRBD2
CDR3: CATGRLTSGNTGELFF
DNA: TGTGCCACCGGCCGTCTGACTAGCGGGAACACCGGGGAGCTGTTTTTT

size: -
J: TRBJ2-1
V: TRBV3-1/TRBV3-2
D: TRBD1
CDR3: CASSQGQGAYNEQFF
DNA: TGTGCCAGCAGCCAGGGACAGGGGGCCTACAATGAGCAGTTCTTC

size: -
J: TRBJ1-3
V: TRBV28
D: -
CDR3: CASSFRGTGNTIYF
DNA: TGTGCCAGCAGTTTCAGGGGCACTGGAAACACCATATATTTT

size: -
J: TRBJ1-1
V: TRBV2
D: TRBD1
CDR3: CASSEARETGGMGNTEAFF
DNA: TGTGCCAGCAGTGAAGCGCGGGAAACAGGGGGCATGGGGAACACTGAAGCTTTCTTT

size: once
J: TRBJ1-5
V: TRBV28
D: -
CDR3: CASSPNQPQHF
DNA: TGTGCCAGCAGCCCTAACCAGCCCCAGCATTTT

size: -
J: TRBJ1-5
V: TRBV2
D: -
CDR3: CASSADRAGQPQHF
DNA: TGTGCCAGCAGTGCCGACCGAGCGGGCCAGCCCCAGCATTTT

size: -
J: TRBJ2-3
V: TRBV19
D: -
CDR3: CASSIPGVRTDTQYF
DNA: TGTGCCAGTAGTATCCCGGGGGTTCGCACAGATACGCAGTATTTT

size: once
J: TRBJ2-2
V: TRBV6-5
D: -
CDR3: CASVTGTGELFF
DNA: TGTGCCAGCGTTACAGGGACCGGGGAGCTGTTTTTT